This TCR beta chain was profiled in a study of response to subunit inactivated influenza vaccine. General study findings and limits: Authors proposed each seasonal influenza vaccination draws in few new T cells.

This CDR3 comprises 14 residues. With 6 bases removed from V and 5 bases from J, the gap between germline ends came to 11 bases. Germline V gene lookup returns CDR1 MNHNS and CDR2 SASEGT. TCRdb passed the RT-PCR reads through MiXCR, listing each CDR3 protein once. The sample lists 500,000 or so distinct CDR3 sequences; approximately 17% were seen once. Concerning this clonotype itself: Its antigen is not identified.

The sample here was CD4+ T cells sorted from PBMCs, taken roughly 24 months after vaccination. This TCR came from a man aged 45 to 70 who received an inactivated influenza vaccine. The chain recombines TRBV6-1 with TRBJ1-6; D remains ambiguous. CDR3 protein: CASSAGSNNSPLHF. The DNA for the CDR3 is TGTGCCAGCAGCGCCGGGTCGAATAATTCACCCCTCCACTTT.